The following is a T cell receptor beta chain sequence with its context. Its target antigen remains unknown. One base away there is no much larger clone; base qualities are not given. Donors were healthy HIV-negative adults with no recently reported acute infections or vaccinations. Every donor was a Caucasian adult living in Nashville, Tennessee, USA. Magnetic negative selection was used to enrich CD4+ T cells, after which naive cells were positively selected on CD45RA and the negative fraction became the memory subset. Blood was obtained by leukapheresis, after which PBMCs were separated by Ficoll-Histopaque density gradient centrifugation and cryopreserved in liquid nitrogen vapor phase. Analytical flow cytometry was used to check the purity and quantity of every magnetically sorted T cell population. Genomic DNA was isolated from every sorted fraction and measured by UV absorbance on a Nanodrop 2000c.

Using the deep immunoSEQ assay, multiplex PCR amplified TCR CDR3 regions from genomic DNA. For each cell subset, the extracted genomic DNA was distributed evenly across all wells of several immunoSEQ 96-well plates, and each plate served as one replicate. For sorted subsets, each replicate PCR was loaded with 200 ng genomic DNA, equivalent to 25,000 to 30,000 T cell genomes. The purified libraries were quantified using a Qubit 3.0 fluorometer, sized with a Bioanalyzer 2100, and then quantified again using the KAPA Library Quantification kit. Every immunoSEQ 96-well plate was sequenced on a dedicated single-read 150-cycle Illumina NextSeq 550 flow cell. The source study handled its data this way. The immunoSEQ output contained only junctional sequences without quality scores, so filtering could not match that applied to full-length reads. To assign V/J genes and CDR3, sequences were annotated using PyIR, a Python wrapper for IgBLAST v1.9, with IMGT germline references. Reads were removed for weak V/J assignments (E-value above 1e-6), missing CDR3, stop codons, out-of-frame junctions, or ambiguous translated residues. V3J clonotypes were defined as sequences sharing an identical inferred V gene, J gene, and CDR3 amino acid sequence. Percentage overlap between repertoires was calculated by dividing the number of shared unique clonotypes by the size of the smaller repertoire. Richness of each repertoire was evaluated using RTK rarefaction, the Chao1 estimator, and Recon v2.1 estimates of unobserved clonotypes. OLGA was used to compute generation probabilities for all TCRbeta clonotypes that the gDNA method yielded from a handful of donors. The clones in this table, taken by TCRdb from immuneACCESS, are in-frame only. Not every clone is retained; where verified, under half of the shortfall comes from an unresolved V gene, and the cause of the rest is unknown. That table gives V, J and clone size, and the DNA gave D and trimming. Across this sample there are 550,000 to 700,000 clones, with around 78% seen only once. Around 1.7% of the sample lies in the top ten.

Germline trimming: 6 bases from V, 1 base from J; junction bases outside gene matches: 9. The CDR3, from cysteine to phenylalanine, totals 15 residues. CDR3 DNA is the only sequence kept; it has 45 bases, read in frame from the first base. The germline V gene provides CDR1 SNHLY and CDR2 FYNNEI. These data are taken from a study of shared clonotypes between healthy human individuals (dated by TCRdb to the early 2020s). Describing the broader study: The cohort included a few men and a couple of women between 18 and 49 years of age. For each donor, CD4 naive and CD4 memory were each given three plates, CD8 naive was given two plates, and CD8 memory was given one plate. The study deeply sequenced blood TCR repertoires of about five healthy adults to estimate repertoire size and the extent of clonotype sharing between individuals. To increase sequencing depth and limit assay-specific biases, TCR repertoire library preparation and sequencing were carried out by different laboratories using diverse techniques. Each donor's leukapheresis produced roughly between about 0.9 and 9.5 billion PBMCs.

Overall study outcomes, separate from this receptor: Sampling was restricted to blood, and TCR repertoires in tissue are likely to differ from TCR repertoires in blood. Roughly 5% of naive CD4, 3% to 3.5% of naive CD8, roughly 2.5% of memory CD4, and around 0.4% of memory CD8 clonotypes were shared across several donors. Based on pairwise subsampling, the degree of clonotype sharing among donors was expected to be affected by sequencing depth. The genetic and exposure-history diversity represented was limited by the small number of donors. Compared with non-shared clonotypes, the clonotypes found in all four sorted-subset donors had higher generation probabilities. Even with the large sequencing depth, rarefaction of the sorted-subset datasets indicated that sequencing was incomplete. Estimated clonotype richness was generally larger for naive than for memory subsets.

The sequence links TRBV2 to TRBJ2-7, with 7 central nucleotides matching TRBD1. The sequencing sample was made of memory CD4+ T cells sorted from blood. The cell subset or site label on this specimen signifies: CD45RA-negative fraction. The sequence was collected from a woman aged 25-40 years in good health. The DNA is TGTGCCAGCAGGAACCAGGGACAGCATTCCTACGAGCAGTACTTC. Translated, it gives CASRNQGQHSYEQYF.